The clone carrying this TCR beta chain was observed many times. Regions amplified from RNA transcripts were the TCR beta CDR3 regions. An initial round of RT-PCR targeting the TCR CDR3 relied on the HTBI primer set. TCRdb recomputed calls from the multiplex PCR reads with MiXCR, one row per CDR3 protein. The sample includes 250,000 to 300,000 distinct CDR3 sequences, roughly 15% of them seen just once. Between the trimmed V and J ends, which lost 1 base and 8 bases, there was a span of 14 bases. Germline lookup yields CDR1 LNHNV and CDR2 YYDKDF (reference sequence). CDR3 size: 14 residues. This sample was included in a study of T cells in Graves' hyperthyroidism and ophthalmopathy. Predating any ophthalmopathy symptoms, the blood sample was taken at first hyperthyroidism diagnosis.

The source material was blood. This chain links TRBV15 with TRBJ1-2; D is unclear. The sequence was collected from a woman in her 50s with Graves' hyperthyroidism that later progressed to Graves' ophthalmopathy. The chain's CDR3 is CATSRGSTAVGYTF. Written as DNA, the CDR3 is TGTGCCACCAGCAGAGGTTCTACGGCGGTCGGCTACACCTTC.